Each of the 21 T cell receptor beta chains below was sequenced from the same sample in a study of blood T cell repertoires in COVID-19 (dated by TCRdb to the early 2020s). Library preparation used the immunoSEQ multiplex PCR assay. The table was pulled from immuneACCESS by TCRdb, which kept in-frame rearrangements only. Such tables lose some clones; where checked, under half of the loss comes from unresolved V genes, and the rest has no known cause. The sample yields some 230,000 clones; about 85% were counted once. Clones ranked in the top ten supply 9.5% to 13% of the sample. The sample taken for sequencing was peripheral blood. These receptors were obtained from a woman between 45 and 60 years old with COVID-19, enrolled during active disease.

The chain links TRBV2 to TRBJ2-3, with 8 bases fitting TRBD1. Looked up from germline, CDR1 is SNHLY and CDR2 is FYNNEI. With 7 bases clipped from V and 2 bases from J, the junction kept 8 bases outside the gene matches. This CDR3 is 15 amino acids long. CDR3 amino acids: CASTPRQGHTDTQYF. The CDR3 region has the DNA TGTGCCAGCACCCCTAGACAGGGGCACACAGATACGCAGTATTTT.

Only one count was recorded for this clone. The chain uses TRBV19 and TRBJ2-2; 8 nucleotides line up with TRBD1. The V gene end was trimmed by 5 bases and the J gene end by 3 bases; junction bases not matched to a gene: 11. The CDR3 consists of 17 residues. Germline lookup yields CDR1 LNHDA and CDR2 SQIVND (reference sequence). CDR3 protein: CASSPLTGASDTGELFF. In DNA, the CDR3 is TGTGCCAGTAGTCCTCTGACAGGGGCCTCGGACACCGGGGAGCTGTTTTTT.

The chain uses TRBV6-5 and TRBJ2-3, with TRBD2 matching 8 bases. The CDR3 has 14 amino acids. Germline V lookup: CDR1 MNHEY, CDR2 SVGAGI. J gave up 5 bases and V 10 bases, and 11 bases lay outside the gene matches. The CDR3 protein is CATRAAGRGDTQYF. The CDR3 DNA sequence: TGTGCCACTAGGGCCGCCGGGAGGGGAGATACGCAGTATTTT.

This chain uses TRBV4-1 with TRBJ2-3; 7 positions agree with TRBD2. This CDR3 is built from 15 residues. From germline, CDR1 is MGHRA and CDR2 YSYEKL. The V gene end was trimmed by 5 bases and the J gene end by 1 base; junction bases not matched to a gene: 6. This CDR3 is CASSSGEGGTDTQYF. Written as DNA, the CDR3 is TGCGCCAGCAGCTCGGGGGAGGGAGGCACAGATACGCAGTATTTT.

V and J are TRBV5-6 and TRBJ1-3; a possible D gene is TRBD1 (6 bases). The CDR3 is 15 residues long. CDR1 and CDR2 from the germline V gene are SGHDT and YYEEEE. Trimming stripped 3 bases from V and 4 bases from J, with 14 bases between. CDR3 coding DNA: TGTGCCAGCAGCTACCGAACAGGGTTGGGAAACACCATATATTTT. Protein sequence: CASSYRTGLGNTIYF.

The chain recombines TRBV10-3 with TRBJ1-2; D is unclear. V was pared by 0 bases and J by 8 bases, with 10 bases between. The length of the CDR3 is 13 residues. The V gene's germline CDR1 is ENHRY and CDR2 SYGVKD. Here the CDR3 reads CAISESEGIGYTF. The CDR3 DNA reads TGTGCCATCAGTGAGTCGGAGGGAATCGGCTACACCTTC.

The chain joins TRBV28 to TRBJ1-2; weak D call: TRBD1 (5 bases). CDR3 length: 15 residues. V was shortened by 8 bases and J by 4 bases, with 20 bases between the two germline ends. The germline gives CDR1 MDHEN, CDR2 SYDVKM. The CDR3 sequence is CASSSGSGTIYGYTF. The CDR3 DNA reads TGTGCCAGCTCTTCAGGGTCCGGGACTATCTATGGCTACACCTTC.

The rearrangement uses TRBV11-3 and TRBJ2-7, with TRBD2 matching over 8 bases. The CDR3 is 15 amino acids. Germline CDR1 and CDR2: SGHNT and YENEEA. V shed 2 bases, J shed 6 bases, and the junction held 9 bases outside the gene matches. CDR3 sequence (DNA): TGTGCCAGCAGCTTAACCCGGACTAGCTTGAGCGAGCAGTACTTC. Amino acids: CASSLTRTSLSEQYF.

Comment on this clone: Distinct nucleotide sequences in the sample also encode this CDR3. This sequence joins TRBV4-1 and TRBJ1-5; D might be TRBD1 (6 bases). The CDR3 sequence is 15 residues long. The ends were cut back, 0 bases at V and 4 bases at J, with 10 bases in the middle. Germline-derived CDR1 and CDR2 are MGHRA and YSYEKL. CDR3 sequence: CASSQEGGSNQPQHF. As DNA, the CDR3 is TGCGCCAGCAGCCAAGAAGGGGGAAGTAATCAGCCCCAGCATTTT.

The genes are TRBV5-5 and TRBJ2-3; a weak D match, TRBD2 (6 bases). CDR1 SGHKS and CDR2 YYEKEE come from the germline V gene (reference sequence). Between the trimmed V and J ends, which lost 4 bases and 5 bases, there was a span of 14 bases. The CDR3 consists of 14 residues. The CDR3 sequence: CASSTGVLVDTQYF. The CDR3 DNA reads as TGTGCCAGCAGCACGGGGGTTCTTGTAGATACGCAGTATTTT. The full variable domain, rest sourced from reference TRBV5-5 and TRBJ2-3, is DAGVTQSPTHLIKTRGQQVTLRCSPISGHKSVSWYQQVLGQGPQFIFQYYEKEERGRGNFPDRFSARQFPNYSSELNVNALLLGDSALYLCASSTGVLVDTQYFGPGTRLTVL.

The rearrangement joins TRBV19 to TRBJ1-2; D may be TRBD1 (5 bases). CDR3 length: 11 amino acids. The V and J ends lost 5 bases and 6 bases respectively, with 7 bases between them. The V gene's germline CDR1 is LNHDA and CDR2 SQIVND (reference sequence). The CDR3 sequence: CASSSGDGYTF. CDR3 nucleotide sequence: TGTGCCAGTAGTTCGGGGGATGGCTACACCTTC.

The rearrangement joins TRBV7-8 to TRBJ2-5, with TRBD2 identical over 9 bases. The CDR3 covers 18 residues. Germline V gene lookup returns CDR1 SGHVS and CDR2 FQNEAQ. Trimming cost V 1 base and J 0 bases; bases outside gene matches: 9. CDR3 DNA: TGTGCCAGCAGCTTAGGGAGTCGACTAGCGGCCTACCAAGAGACCCAGTACTTC. Encoded protein: CASSLGSRLAAYQETQYF.

V and J are TRBV7-9 and TRBJ2-2; D may be TRBD2 (6 bases). Germline V gene data show CDR1 as SEHNR and CDR2 as FQNEAQ (reference sequence). The CDR3 runs to 16 residues. Deletions cut 1 base from V and 0 bases from J, with 9 bases between. The CDR3 region is CASSLVGGANTGELFF. The CDR3, as DNA: TGTGCCAGCAGCTTAGTCGGAGGGGCGAACACCGGGGAGCTGTTTTTT.

The V call is TRBV10-1, the J call TRBJ1-5; 8 bases are shared with TRBD1. Trimming took 6 bases from V and 1 from J; bases not matched to a gene: 5. There are 15 residues in the CDR3. CDR1 is WNHNN, CDR2 SYGVQD, per germline (reference sequence). The DNA for the CDR3 is TGCGCCAGCAGCTCGGACAGGGACAGCAATCAGCCCCAGCATTTT. It yields the protein CASSSDRDSNQPQHF.

The chain joins TRBV1 to TRBJ1-5; no DNA check was done on the table's D call, TRBD1. TRBV1 is recorded as a pseudogene. The CDR3 spans 19 residues. CDR3 nucleotide sequence: TGCACCAGCAGCCAAGATCTCTCGTACAGGGTCCGGTGGGATCAGCCCCAGCATTTT. Its translation: CTSSQDLSYRVRWDQPQHF.

The chain has TRBV28 and TRBJ1-5; the D is unclear. The CDR3 loop spans 15 amino acids. The germline V and J ends were trimmed by 8 bases and 4 bases, with 18 bases remaining between them. Germline-derived CDR1 and CDR2 are MDHEN and SYDVKM. The CDR3 sequence: CASRGPGSLNQPQHF. CDR3 coding DNA: TGTGCCAGCCGTGGTCCGGGGAGCCTGAATCAGCCCCAGCATTTT.

The rearrangement joins TRBV9 to TRBJ1-2; D is unclear. The CDR3 totals 14 residues. Per germline, CDR1 SGDLS and CDR2 YYNGEE. The V gene lost 4 bases and the J gene lost 6 bases, with 16 bases spanning the gap. The CDR3 is CASSLAGPGDGYTF. Here the CDR3 DNA reads TGTGCCAGCAGCCTCGCCGGGCCGGGAGATGGCTACACCTTC.

This chain links TRBV19 with TRBJ1-2, with 7 bases identical to TRBD1. CDR1 LNHDA and CDR2 SQIVND come from the germline V gene (reference sequence). V shed 8 bases and J 6 bases; nucleotides not matched to a gene: 6. This CDR3 spans 12 amino acids. The CDR3: CASQQGVNGYTF. The CDR3 DNA reads as TGTGCCAGTCAGCAGGGGGTGAATGGCTACACCTTC.

The chain links TRBV5-6 to TRBJ2-3, with TRBD1 as a possible D gene (6 bases). The CDR3 consists of 15 residues. Trimming left V 1 base short and J 4 bases short, with 13 bases between. The germline gives CDR1 SGHDT, CDR2 YYEEEE. CDR3 protein: CASSLTAGVADTQYF. As DNA, the CDR3 is TGTGCCAGCAGCTTGACGGCAGGGGTGGCAGATACGCAGTATTTT.

This chain uses TRBV4-1 with TRBJ1-2, with 10 bases lining up with TRBD1. Germline V CDR1 and CDR2: MGHRA, YSYEKL. This CDR3 is 16 amino acids long. After removal of 3 bases from V and 7 bases from J, the junction contained 11 bases not matched to a gene. The CDR3 here is CASSHPRDRGGGGYTF. The CDR3 region has the DNA TGCGCCAGCAGCCATCCCCGGGACAGGGGCGGAGGTGGCTACACCTTC.

The chain joins TRBV29-1 to TRBJ1-1; no clear D gene. The CDR3 extends over 12 amino acids. With 8 bases removed from V and 2 bases from J, the gap between germline ends came to 12 bases. Germline lookup yields CDR1 SQVTM and CDR2 ANQGSEA. CDR3 residues: CSPQRANTEAFF. The DNA of the CDR3 is TGCAGCCCCCAGCGGGCTAACACTGAAGCTTTCTTT.